A single sample gave rise to the 10 T cell receptor beta chains below, sequenced in a study of cytomegalovirus exposure and HLA in healthy donors (dated by TCRdb to about 2017). Libraries were constructed by the immunoSEQ multiplex PCR assay. For the multiplex PCR, a mixture combining 60 forward primers for TCR Vbeta segments and 13 reverse primers for TCR Jbeta segments was used. Here the immuneACCESS table is served through TCRdb, limited to in-frame sequences with V and J called. Missing clones are a known gap in these copies; in checked studies unresolved V genes cover under half, and the rest lacks a known reason. The sample records about 160,000 clones, less than 80% of which are singletons. The ten top clones hold less than 0.9% of the sample. The sequencing sample was made of PBMCs. Receptors originate from a female donor in good health and CMV-seronegative.

This clone has a single count. This chain joins TRBV7-2 and TRBJ2-7; D unclear. The CDR3 consists of 15 residues. V was pared by 2 bases and J by 4 bases, with 15 bases between. CDR1 SGHTA and CDR2 FQGNSA come from the germline V gene. The CDR3 loop is CASSLMGLPEYEQYF. As DNA, the CDR3 is TGTGCCAGCAGCTTAATGGGCTTACCGGAATACGAGCAGTACTTC.

The chain uses TRBV28 and TRBJ2-7, with D possibly being TRBD1 (6 bases). The CDR3 sequence is 15 residues long. Looked up from germline, CDR1 is MDHEN and CDR2 is SYDVKM. Trimming pared 6 bases from V and 2 bases from J, leaving 17 bases between. CDR3 coding DNA: TGTGCCAGCAGCCCAACCGGGACACTCACCTACGAGCAGTACTTC. Amino acids: CASSPTGTLTYEQYF.

This clone has more than one count but fewer than ten. The chain couples TRBV7-9 to TRBJ2-6; D is undetermined. CDR1 SEHNR and CDR2 FQNEAQ come from the germline V gene (reference sequence). The CDR3 consists of 15 residues. Trimming pared 1 base from V and 1 base from J, leaving 5 bases between. In DNA, the CDR3 is TGTGCCAGCAGCTTAGGACTTTCTGGGGCCAACGTCCTGACTTTC. Its translation: CASSLGLSGANVLTF. Full variable domain (rest looked up from reference TRBV7-9 and TRBJ2-6): DTGVSQNPRHKITKRGQNVTFRCDPISEHNRLYWYRQTLGQGPEFLTYFQNEAQLEKSRLLSDRFSAERPKGSFSTLEIQRTEQGDSAMYLCASSLGLSGANVLTFGAGSRLTVL.

The rearrangement links TRBV28 to TRBJ1-4, with TRBD1 matching over 7 bases. Germline loops: CDR1 MDHEN, CDR2 SYDVKM. The CDR3 length is 18 residues. V lost 2 bases and J lost 1; bases outside the gene matches: 10. The CDR3 is CASSLVQGSEETNEKLFF. CDR3 DNA: TGTGCCAGCAGTTTAGTACAGGGGAGCGAGGAAACTAATGAAAAACTGTTTTTT.

This clone showed up just a few times. This CDR3 reads CASSLVGRSGSGSETQYF. CDR3 bases: TGTGCCAGCAGCTTAGTGGGGCGGAGCGGGAGCGGTTCGGAGACCCAGTACTTC. This sequence joins TRBV11-2 and TRBJ2-5; 8 bases line up with TRBD2. CDR1 and CDR2 (germline): SGHAT, FQNNGV. The CDR3 extends over 18 amino acids. V was clipped by 1 base and J by 5 bases; unmatched bases: 15. The whole variable domain, remainder taken from reference TRBV11-2 and TRBJ2-5, is EAGVAQSPRYKIIEKRQSVAFWCNPISGHATLYWYQQILGQGPKLLIQFQNNGVVDDSQLPKDRFSAERLKGVDSTLKIQPAKLEDSAVYLCASSLVGRSGSGSETQYFGPGTRLLVL.

The table lists this clone with a count of one. The V gene is TRBV7-8, the J gene TRBJ2-7; 10 bases are a match to TRBD1. Trimming removed 5 bases from V and 4 bases from J; junction bases left unmatched: 8. Germline CDR1 is SGHVS and CDR2 is FQNEAQ. The CDR3 is 15 residues long. The CDR3 sequence: CASSTRTGGVYEQYF. CDR3 nucleotides: TGTGCCAGCAGCACGCGGACAGGGGGAGTGTACGAGCAGTACTTC.

This sequence joins TRBV4-2 and TRBJ1-2, with D perhaps matching TRBD1 (6 bases). The CDR3 is 15 residues long. With 0 bases removed from V and 4 bases from J, the gap between germline ends came to 12 bases. Germline CDR1 LGHNA, CDR2 YNFKEQ. The CDR3 here is CASSQDHGDIYGYTF. CDR3 DNA sequence: TGTGCCAGCAGCCAAGATCACGGGGACATCTATGGCTACACCTTC.

The rearrangement joins TRBV5-4 to TRBJ2-7, with 10 nucleotides matching TRBD1. The ends lost 3 bases at V and 4 bases at J; junction bases unmatched: 7. The CDR3 extends over 15 amino acids. CDR1 is SGHNT and CDR2 is YYREEE in the germline V gene (reference sequence). The CDR3 nucleotides read TGTGCCAGCAGCTCATCCGGGACAGGGGTATACGAGCAGTACTTC. Translating it yields CASSSSGTGVYEQYF.

In this sample, this clone turned up a few times. The genes are TRBV18 and TRBJ2-7, with a weak D call TRBD2 (6 bases). Germline V gene lookup returns CDR1 KGHSH and CDR2 LQKENI. The V end lost 5 bases, the J end lost 3 bases, and 20 bases lay between the germline ends. This CDR3 is 16 amino acids long. The CDR3: CASSARDWTRGYEQYF. DNA for the CDR3: TGTGCCAGCTCAGCAAGGGACTGGACTCGGGGCTACGAGCAGTACTTC.

The chain joins TRBV14 to TRBJ2-3; perhaps TRBD2 as D (5 bases). Germline-derived CDR1 and CDR2 are SGHDN and FVKESK. V was shortened by 4 bases and J by 5 bases, with 16 bases between the two germline ends. The CDR3 totals 15 residues. CDR3 loop: CASSPRGLVGDTQYF. The CDR3 coding sequence is TGTGCCAGCAGCCCCCGGGGTCTAGTAGGAGATACGCAGTATTTT.